The T cell receptor (beta chain) under discussion was sequenced for a study of blood T cells in healthy people across ages. The CDR3 has 12 amino acids. Germline trimming cut 6 bases from V and 5 bases from J; bases unmatched to any gene: 2. The germline gives CDR1 SQVTM, CDR2 ANQGSEA. This clonotype has a count of ten or more. Primers used in a second PCR of roughly 6 to 11 cycles were a sample-barcoded 5' primer and a J-beta primer mix. The authors tagged each cDNA molecule using a template-switch adaptor with 12 random nucleotides. Each CDR3 protein gets one entry after TCRdb re-called the 5' RACE reads with MiXCR. The sample yields 850,000 to 1,100,000 distinct CDR3 sequences, roughly two fifths seen once.

Sequenced input: blood. This clonotype was sampled from a man between 18 and 29 years old in good health. The chain employs TRBV29-1 and TRBJ1-5; TRBD1 aligns across 9 bases. The CDR3 coding sequence is TGCAGCGTGGGACAGGGCGATCAGCCCCAGCATTTT. Translating gives CSVGQGDQPQHF.